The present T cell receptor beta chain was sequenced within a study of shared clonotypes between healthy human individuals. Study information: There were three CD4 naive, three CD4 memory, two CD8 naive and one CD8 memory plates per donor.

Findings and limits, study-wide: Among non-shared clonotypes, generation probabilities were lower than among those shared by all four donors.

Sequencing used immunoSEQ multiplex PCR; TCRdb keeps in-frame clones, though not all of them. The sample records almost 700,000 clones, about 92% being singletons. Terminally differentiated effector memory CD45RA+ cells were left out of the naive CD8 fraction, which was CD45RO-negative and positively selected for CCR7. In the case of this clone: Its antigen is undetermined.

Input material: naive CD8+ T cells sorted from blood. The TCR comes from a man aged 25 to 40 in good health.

The CDR3: CASSFGSDRGNIQYF. CDR3 nucleotide sequence: TGTGCCAGCAGCTTTGGGTCGGACAGGGGAAACATTCAGTACTTC. The chain couples TRBV5-5 to TRBJ2-4, with TRBD1 identical over 9 bases. The CDR3 has 15 amino acids. V dropped 2 bases and J dropped 6; count of bases not matched to a gene: 6. CDR1 is SGHKS, CDR2 YYEKEE, per germline (reference sequence). The whole variable domain, remainder taken from reference TRBV5-5 and TRBJ2-4, is DAGVTQSPTHLIKTRGQQVTLRCSPISGHKSVSWYQQVLGQGPQFIFQYYEKEERGRGNFPDRFSARQFPNYSSELNVNALLLGDSALYLCASSFGSDRGNIQYFGAGTRLSVL.